This TCR beta chain was obtained from a study of beta chain features in type 1 diabetes. Study-level results: Because the template was cDNA, high-expressing cells might be over-represented.

This clone was observed a few times. Its antigen remains unidentified. Every bit of the isolated RNA underwent reverse transcription, so sequencing read expressed TCRB transcripts. Profiling relied on immunoSEQ multiplex PCR, and the TCRdb table lists in-frame clones only, not all of them. The profile shows some 410,000 clones, roughly 10% of them singletons. CDR3 size: 18 residues. J gave up 4 bases and V 1 base, and 13 bases lay outside the gene matches. The TCR comes from a woman aged 18-29 years in good health. What was sequenced was naive CD4+ T cells from blood. The gene calls are TRBV23-1 and TRBJ2-7; 10 bases align to TRBD2. TRBV23-1 is an open reading frame whose function is uncertain. The CDR3 protein is CASSQWRTSGRWAYEQYF. CDR3 nucleotides: TGCGCCAGCAGTCAATGGAGGACTAGCGGACGTTGGGCTTACGAGCAGTACTTC.